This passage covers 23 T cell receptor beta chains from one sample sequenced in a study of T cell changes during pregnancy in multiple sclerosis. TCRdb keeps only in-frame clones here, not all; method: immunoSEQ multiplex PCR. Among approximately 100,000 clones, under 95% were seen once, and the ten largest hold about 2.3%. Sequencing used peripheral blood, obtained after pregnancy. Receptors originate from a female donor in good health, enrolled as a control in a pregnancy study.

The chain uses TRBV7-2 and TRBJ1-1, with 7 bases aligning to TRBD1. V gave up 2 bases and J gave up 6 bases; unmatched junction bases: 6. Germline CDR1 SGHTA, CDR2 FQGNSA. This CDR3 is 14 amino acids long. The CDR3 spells CASSLFVGGPEAFF. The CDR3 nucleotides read TGTGCCAGCAGCTTATTTGTAGGGGGCCCTGAAGCTTTCTTT.

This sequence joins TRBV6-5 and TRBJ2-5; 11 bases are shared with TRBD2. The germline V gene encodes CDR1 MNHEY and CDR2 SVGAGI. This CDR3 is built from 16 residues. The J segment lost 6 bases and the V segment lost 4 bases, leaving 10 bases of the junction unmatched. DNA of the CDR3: TGTGCCAGCAGTTCCTGGACTAGCGGGCTACGGAAGACCCAGTACTTC. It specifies CASSSWTSGLRKTQYF.

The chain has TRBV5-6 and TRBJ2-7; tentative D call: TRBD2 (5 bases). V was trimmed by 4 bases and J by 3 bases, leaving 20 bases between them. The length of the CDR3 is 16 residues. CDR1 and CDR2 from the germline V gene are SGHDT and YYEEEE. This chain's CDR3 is CASSLMGSAQVYEQYF. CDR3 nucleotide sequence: TGTGCCAGCAGCCTAATGGGTAGCGCCCAAGTCTACGAGCAGTACTTC.

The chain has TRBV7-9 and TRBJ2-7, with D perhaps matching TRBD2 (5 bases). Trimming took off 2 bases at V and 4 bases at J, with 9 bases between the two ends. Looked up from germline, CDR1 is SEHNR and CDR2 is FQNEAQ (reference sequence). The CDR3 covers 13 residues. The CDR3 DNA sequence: TGTGCCAGCAGCTTACGGGGAGTATACGAGCAGTACTTC. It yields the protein CASSLRGVYEQYF.

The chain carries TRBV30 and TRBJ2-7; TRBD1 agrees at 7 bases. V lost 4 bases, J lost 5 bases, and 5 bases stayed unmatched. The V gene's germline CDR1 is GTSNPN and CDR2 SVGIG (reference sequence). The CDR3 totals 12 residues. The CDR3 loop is CAWTRDSHEQYF. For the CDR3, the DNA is TGTGCCTGGACCAGGGACAGCCACGAGCAGTACTTC.

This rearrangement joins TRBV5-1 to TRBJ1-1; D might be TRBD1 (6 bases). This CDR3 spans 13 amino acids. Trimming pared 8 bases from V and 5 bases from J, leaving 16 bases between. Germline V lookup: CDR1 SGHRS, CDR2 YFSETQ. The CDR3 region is CASTQGLSTEAFF. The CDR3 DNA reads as TGCGCCAGTACACAGGGTTTAAGTACTGAAGCTTTCTTT.

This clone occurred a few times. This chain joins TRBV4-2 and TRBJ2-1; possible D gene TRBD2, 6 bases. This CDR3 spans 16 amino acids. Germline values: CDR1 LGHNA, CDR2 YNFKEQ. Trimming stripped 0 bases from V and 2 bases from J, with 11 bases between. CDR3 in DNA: TGTGCCAGCAGCCAAGATTATGGCGGGGCCTACAATGAGCAGTTCTTC. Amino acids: CASSQDYGGAYNEQFF.

The CDR3 here is CASSFGGELTYEQYF. CDR3 sequence (DNA): TGTGCCAGCAGCTTCGGAGGGGAGTTGACCTACGAGCAGTACTTC. This chain uses TRBV7-8 with TRBJ2-7; maybe TRBD2 (6 bases). The CDR3 extends over 15 amino acids. CDR1 SGHVS and CDR2 FQNEAQ come from the germline V gene. The V and J ends lost 3 bases and 2 bases respectively, with 14 bases between them.

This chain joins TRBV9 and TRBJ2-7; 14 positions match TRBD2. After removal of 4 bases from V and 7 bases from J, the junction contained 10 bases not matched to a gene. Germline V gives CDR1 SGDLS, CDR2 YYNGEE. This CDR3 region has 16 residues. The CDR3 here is CASSLSGTSGRYEQYF. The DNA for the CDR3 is TGTGCCAGCAGCCTCTCCGGGACTAGCGGGAGATATGAGCAGTACTTC.

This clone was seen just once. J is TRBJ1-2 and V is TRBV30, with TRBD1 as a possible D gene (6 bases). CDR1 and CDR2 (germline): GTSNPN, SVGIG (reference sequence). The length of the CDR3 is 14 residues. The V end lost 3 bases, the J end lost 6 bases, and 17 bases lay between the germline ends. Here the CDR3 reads CAWRGAGALDGYTF. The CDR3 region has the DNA TGTGCCTGGAGGGGAGCGGGGGCTTTGGATGGCTACACCTTC.

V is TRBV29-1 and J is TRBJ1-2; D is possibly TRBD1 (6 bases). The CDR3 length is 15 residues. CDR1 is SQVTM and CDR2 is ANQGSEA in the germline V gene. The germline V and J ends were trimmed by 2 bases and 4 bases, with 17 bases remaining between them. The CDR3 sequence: CSVELRVRGSYGYTF. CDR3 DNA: TGCAGCGTTGAACTTCGGGTCAGGGGTTCCTATGGCTACACCTTC.

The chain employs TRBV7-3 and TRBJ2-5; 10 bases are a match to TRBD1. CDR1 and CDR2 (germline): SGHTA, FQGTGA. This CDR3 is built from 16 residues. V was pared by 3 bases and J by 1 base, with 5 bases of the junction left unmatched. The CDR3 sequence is CASSFSGTGVQETQYF. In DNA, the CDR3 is TGTGCCAGCAGCTTCTCCGGGACAGGGGTCCAAGAGACCCAGTACTTC.

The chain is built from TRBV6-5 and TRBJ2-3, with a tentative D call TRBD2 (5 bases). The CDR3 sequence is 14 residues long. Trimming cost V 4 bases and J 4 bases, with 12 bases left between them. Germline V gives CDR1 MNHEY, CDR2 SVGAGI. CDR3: CASSSRRGPDTQYF. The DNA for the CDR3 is TGTGCCAGCAGTTCACGGCGAGGGCCAGATACGCAGTATTTT.

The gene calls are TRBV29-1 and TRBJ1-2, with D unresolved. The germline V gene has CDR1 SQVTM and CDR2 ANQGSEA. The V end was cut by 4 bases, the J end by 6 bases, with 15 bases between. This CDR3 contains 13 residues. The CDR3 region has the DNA TGCAGCGTTGTAGAACGAAAGCGACATGGCTACACCTTC. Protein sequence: CSVVERKRHGYTF.

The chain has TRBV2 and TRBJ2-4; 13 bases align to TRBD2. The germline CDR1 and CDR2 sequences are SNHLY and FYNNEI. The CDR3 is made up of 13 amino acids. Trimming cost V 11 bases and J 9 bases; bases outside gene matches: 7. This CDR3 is CAATSGRESIQYF. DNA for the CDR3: TGTGCCGCCACTAGCGGGAGGGAGTCCATTCAGTACTTC.

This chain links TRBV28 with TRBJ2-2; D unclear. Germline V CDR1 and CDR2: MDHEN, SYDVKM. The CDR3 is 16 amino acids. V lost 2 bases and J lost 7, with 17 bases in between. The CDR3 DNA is TGTGCCAGCAGTTTAGACATCCAAGGTGTCAACGGGGAGCTGTTTTTT. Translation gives CASSLDIQGVNGELFF.

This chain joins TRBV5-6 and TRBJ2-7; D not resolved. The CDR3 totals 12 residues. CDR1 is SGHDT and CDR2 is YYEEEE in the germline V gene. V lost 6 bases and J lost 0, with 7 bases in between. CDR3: CASKSSSYEQYF. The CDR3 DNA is TGTGCCAGCAAAAGCTCCTCCTACGAGCAGTACTTC. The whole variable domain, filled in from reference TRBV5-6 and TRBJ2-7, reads DAGVTQSPTHLIKTRGQQVTLRCSPKSGHDTVSWYQQALGQGPQFIFQYYEEEERQRGNFPDRFSGHQFPNYSSELNVNALLLGDSALYLCASKSSSYEQYFGPGTRLTVT.

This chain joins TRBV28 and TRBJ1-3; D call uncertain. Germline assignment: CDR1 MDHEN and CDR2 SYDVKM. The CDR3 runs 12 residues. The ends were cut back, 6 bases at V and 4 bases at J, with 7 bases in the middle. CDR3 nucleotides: TGTGCCAGCAGCCGCCTAGGAAACACCATATATTTT. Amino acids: CASSRLGNTIYF.

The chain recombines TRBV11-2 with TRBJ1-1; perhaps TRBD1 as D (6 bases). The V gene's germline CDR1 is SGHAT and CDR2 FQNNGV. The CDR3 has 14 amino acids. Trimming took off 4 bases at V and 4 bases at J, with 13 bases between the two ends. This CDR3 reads CASSSDRGATEAFF. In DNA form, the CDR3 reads TGTGCCAGCAGCTCGGACCGGGGGGCCACTGAAGCTTTCTTT.

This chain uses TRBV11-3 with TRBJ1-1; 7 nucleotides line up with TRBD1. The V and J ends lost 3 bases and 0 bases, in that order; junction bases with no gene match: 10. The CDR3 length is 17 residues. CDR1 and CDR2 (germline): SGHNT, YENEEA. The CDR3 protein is CASSFPHRGILNTEAFF. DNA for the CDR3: TGTGCCAGCAGCTTCCCCCACAGGGGTATTTTGAACACTGAAGCTTTCTTT.

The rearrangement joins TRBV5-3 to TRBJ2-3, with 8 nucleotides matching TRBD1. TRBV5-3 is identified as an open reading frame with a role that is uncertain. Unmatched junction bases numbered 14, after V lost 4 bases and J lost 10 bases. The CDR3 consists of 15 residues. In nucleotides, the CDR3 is TGTGCCAGAAGCCCTTCGGACAGGGCCCATTGTCCGCAGTATTTT. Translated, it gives CARSPSDRAHCPQYF.

CDR3 sequence (DNA): TGCAGCGTTGACCCCACGGGACAGGCGAGGCAGGGTGGCTACACCTTC. This sequence encodes CSVDPTGQARQGGYTF. The chain links TRBV29-1 to TRBJ1-2, with 8 nucleotides matching TRBD1. The CDR3 extends over 16 amino acids. V shed 3 bases, J shed 7 bases, and the junction held 16 bases outside the gene matches. Germline-derived CDR1 and CDR2 are SQVTM and ANQGSEA.

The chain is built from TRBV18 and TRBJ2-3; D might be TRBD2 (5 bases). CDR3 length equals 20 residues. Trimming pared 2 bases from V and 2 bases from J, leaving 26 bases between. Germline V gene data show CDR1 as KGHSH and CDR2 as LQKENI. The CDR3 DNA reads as TGTGCCAGCTCACCAGAAGAAGGTTTGATGGTCCCCGGGGACACAGATACGCAGTATTTT. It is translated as CASSPEEGLMVPGDTDTQYF.